This T cell receptor (beta chain) was sequenced in a study of T cell responses to AZD1222 COVID-19 vaccine. Study-level background: Analysis merged second doses at about 4 or about 12 weeks. Study-level findings and limits: The CD4 TCRs associated with vaccination extended across spike and predominated at 160-218 and 743-854. White British ancestry dominated among donors, who included more females, and clonal diversity was possibly underestimated.

This CDR3 has 11 residues. Germline CDR1 reads MNHNY; CDR2 reads SVGAGI (reference sequence). V shed 9 bases and J 7 bases; nucleotides not matched to a gene: 5. Some clones are missing from TCRdb's copy, which holds only in-frame ones; the method was immunoSEQ multiplex PCR. Seen here are fewer than 120,000 clones, about nine tenths observed once, and the top ten hold about 8.3%. Concerning this clone: The antigen is undetermined.

This chain links TRBV6-6 with TRBJ2-7; TRBD2 matches 8 bases. This clonotype originated in an adult in good health. The material was peripheral blood, obtained on day 0 of AZD1222 vaccination. CDR3 sequence: CASLGGVEQYF. DNA of the CDR3: TGTGCCAGTCTCGGGGGGGTTGAGCAGTACTTC.